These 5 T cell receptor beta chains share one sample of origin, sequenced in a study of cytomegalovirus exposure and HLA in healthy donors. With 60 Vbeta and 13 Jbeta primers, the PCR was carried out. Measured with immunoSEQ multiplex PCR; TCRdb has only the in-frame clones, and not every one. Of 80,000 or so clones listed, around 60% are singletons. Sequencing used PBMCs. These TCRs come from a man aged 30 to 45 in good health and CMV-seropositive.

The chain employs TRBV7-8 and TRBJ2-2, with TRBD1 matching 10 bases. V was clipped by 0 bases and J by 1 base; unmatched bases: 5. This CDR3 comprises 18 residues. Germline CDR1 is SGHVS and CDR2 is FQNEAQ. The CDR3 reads CASSLAGQGPGNTGELFF. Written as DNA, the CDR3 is TGTGCCAGCAGCTTAGCGGGACAGGGGCCAGGGAACACCGGGGAGCTGTTTTTT.

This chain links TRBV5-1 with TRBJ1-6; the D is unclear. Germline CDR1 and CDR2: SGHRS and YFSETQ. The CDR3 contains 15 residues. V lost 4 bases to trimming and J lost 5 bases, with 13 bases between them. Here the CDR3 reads CASSRTSLNNSPLHF. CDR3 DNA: TGCGCCAGCAGCCGGACTTCCCTAAATAATTCACCCCTCCACTTT.

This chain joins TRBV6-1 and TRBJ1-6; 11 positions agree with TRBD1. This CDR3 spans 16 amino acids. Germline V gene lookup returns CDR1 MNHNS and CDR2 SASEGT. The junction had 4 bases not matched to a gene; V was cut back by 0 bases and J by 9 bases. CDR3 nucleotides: TGTGCCAGCAGTGAAGCGGACAGGGGGCGAAGTTCACCCCTCCACTTT. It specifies CASSEADRGRSSPLHF.

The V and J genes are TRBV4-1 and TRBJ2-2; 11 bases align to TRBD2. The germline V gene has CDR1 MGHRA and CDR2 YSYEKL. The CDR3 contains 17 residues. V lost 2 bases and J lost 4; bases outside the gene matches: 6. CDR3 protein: CASSQRIAGGTTGELFF. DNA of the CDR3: TGCGCCAGCAGCCAACGTATAGCGGGGGGGACCACCGGGGAGCTGTTTTTT.

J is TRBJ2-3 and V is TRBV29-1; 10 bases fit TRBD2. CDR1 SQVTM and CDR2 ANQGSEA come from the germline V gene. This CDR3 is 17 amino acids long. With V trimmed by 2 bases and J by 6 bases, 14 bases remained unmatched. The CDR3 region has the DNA TGCAGCGTTGAAAAGTGGGGACTAGCGAGGGGTGGGGATACGCAGTATTTT. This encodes CSVEKWGLARGGDTQYF.